What follows is one TCR beta chain and its context. Its target is not known. Other nucleotide sequences in the sample specify the same CDR3. Germline-derived CDR1 and CDR2 are LNHDA and SQIVND (reference sequence). The CDR3 is 14 residues long. Trimming took 1 base from V and 2 from J, leaving 8 bases between them. Data came from immunoSEQ multiplex PCR; TCRdb stores just in-frame clones and leaves some out. The sample consists of 90,000 to 120,000 clones, 70% to 90% of them appearing once. This sample stems from a study of T cell responses to AZD1222 COVID-19 vaccine. Study-wide results and limits: Donors were largely white British and mainly female; clonal diversity was possibly underestimated.

The V call is TRBV19, the J call TRBJ1-1; TRBD1 might be the D (6 bases). The input for sequencing was peripheral blood, taken 28 days after the second AZD1222 dose. The sequence came from an adult who received the AZD1222 COVID-19 vaccine. Here the CDR3 DNA reads TGTGCCAGTAGTATAGGGACAGTAAACACTGAAGCTTTCTTT. This translates into CASSIGTVNTEAFF.